This T cell receptor beta chain emerged from a study of control samples from healthy donors and cancer patients. TCRdb keeps only in-frame clones here, not all; method: immunoSEQ multiplex PCR. The sample includes 110,000 to 150,000 clones, approximately 94% of them seen just once. The CDR3 is made up of 13 amino acids. Germline CDR1 is MNHEY and CDR2 is SVGAGI. With V trimmed by 7 bases and J by 3 bases, 2 bases remained unmatched. The TCR comes from a man in his forties or fifties in good health. The sequenced sample was blood. The chain combines TRBV6-5 with TRBJ2-1, with TRBD2 matching over 8 bases. CDR3 DNA sequence: TGTGCCAGCACTCTAGCGGGCTACAATGAGCAGTTCTTC. This encodes CASTLAGYNEQFF.